What follows are 20 T cell receptor beta chains derived from one specimen sequenced in a study of cytotoxic CD8 clonotypes in ibrutinib-treated CLL (TCRdb year 2021). Library preparation was by the immunoSEQ multiplex PCR assay. This immuneACCESS table, as held by TCRdb, lists in-frame sequences with V and J called but not all clones. Of the missing ones, under half trace to an unresolved V gene in checked studies; the others have no known cause. The sample table lists about 140,000 clones, approximately 90% of them with a count of one. Under 14% of the sample goes to the ten largest clones. The time point label of this sample denotes: about a year on ibrutinib. The sequencing here drew on PBMCs, taken after 12 months of ibrutinib treatment. These TCRs come from a human donor with chronic lymphocytic leukemia.

The chain uses TRBV10-2 and TRBJ2-3, with 8 bases fitting TRBD2. Germline-derived CDR1 and CDR2 are WSHSY and SAAADI. Trimming at V came to 7 bases and at J to 4 bases, leaving 7 bases not matched to a gene. The CDR3 totals 14 residues. CDR3 protein: CASTSGRGADTQYF. The CDR3 DNA reads as TGCGCCAGCACAAGCGGGAGAGGGGCAGATACGCAGTATTTT.

The chain combines TRBV14 with TRBJ2-3; D is ambiguous. This CDR3 spans 15 amino acids. V dropped 0 bases and J dropped 4 bases, with 11 bases sitting between them. The germline gives CDR1 SGHDN, CDR2 FVKESK. CDR3 residues: CASSQESRFSDTQYF. The DNA of the CDR3 is TGTGCCAGCAGCCAAGAGAGCCGATTCTCAGATACGCAGTATTTT.

CDR3 coding DNA: TGTGCCAGCAGTTTATTTGACGGAGAAGAAAAACTGTTTTTT. Protein product: CASSLFDGEEKLFF. The chain recombines TRBV28 with TRBJ1-4; no clear D. The CDR3 spans 14 residues. The V gene lost 1 base and the J gene lost 8 bases, with 11 bases spanning the gap. CDR1 and CDR2 from the germline V gene are MDHEN and SYDVKM. Complete variable domain (other parts from reference TRBV28 and TRBJ1-4): DVKVTQSSRYLVKRTGEKVFLECVQDMDHENMFWYRQDPGLGLRLIYFSYDVKMKEKGDIPEGYSVSREKKERFSLILESASTNQTSMYLCASSLFDGEEKLFFGSGTQLSVL.

This clone occurred once. This chain links TRBV27 with TRBJ2-7; D call uncertain. CDR3 length: 13 residues. The germline V gene encodes CDR1 MNHEY and CDR2 SMNVEV (reference sequence). Trimming removed 5 bases from V and 5 bases from J, with 13 bases in between. The CDR3 DNA sequence: TGTGCCAGCAGTAGAAATGTCGAGGACGAGCAGTACTTC. Encoded protein: CASSRNVEDEQYF.

The V call is TRBV4-3, the J call TRBJ2-1; D unresolved. This CDR3 contains 16 residues. Germline lookup yields CDR1 LGHNA and CDR2 YSLEER. The V gene lost 3 bases and the J gene lost 1 base, with 13 bases spanning the gap. The CDR3 region is CASSHLSVGSYNEQFF. CDR3 nucleotides: TGCGCCAGCAGCCATCTATCAGTTGGGTCCTACAATGAGCAGTTCTTC.

The chain recombines TRBV18 with TRBJ2-3; D unclear. Germline loops: CDR1 KGHSH, CDR2 LQKENI. Trimming took 6 bases from V and 0 from J, leaving 7 bases between them. CDR3 length: 13 residues. DNA of the CDR3: TGTGCCAGCTCGCCCCCCAGCACAGATACGCAGTATTTT. Protein sequence: CASSPPSTDTQYF.

This clone was found a few times. The J gene is TRBJ1-1, the V gene TRBV6-4; unclear D gene. Between the trimmed V and J ends, which lost 4 bases and 1 base, there was a span of 7 bases. The germline V gene has CDR1 MRHNA and CDR2 SNTAGT. This CDR3 has 13 amino acids. The CDR3 nucleotides read TGTGCCAGCAGTGGGCAGCCGAACACTGAAGCTTTCTTT. Translation: CASSGQPNTEAFF.

The chain is built from TRBV13 and TRBJ1-3, with D hard to call. Germline CDR1 is PRHDT and CDR2 is FYEKMQ (reference sequence). The ends were cut back, 7 bases at V and 0 bases at J, with 13 bases in the middle. The CDR3 contains 15 residues. The CDR3 sequence: CASTSPSNSGNTIYF. As DNA, the CDR3 is TGTGCCAGCACCTCACCCTCTAACTCTGGAAACACCATATATTTT.

This chain joins TRBV15 and TRBJ2-3, with unresolved D. There are 15 residues in the CDR3. Germline values: CDR1 LNHNV, CDR2 YYDKDF (reference sequence). Between the trimmed V and J ends, which lost 4 bases and 2 bases, there was a span of 13 bases. Written as DNA, the CDR3 is TGTGCCACCAGCAAAAAGACTTTCCCCACAGATACGCAGTATTTT. Translating gives CATSKKTFPTDTQYF.

V is TRBV28 and J is TRBJ1-5; 8 nucleotides match TRBD1. The CDR3 has 15 amino acids. V shed 6 bases and J 5 bases; nucleotides not matched to a gene: 9. Germline CDR1 reads MDHEN; CDR2 reads SYDVKM. CDR3 residues: CASSSDRGLDQPQHF. In DNA, the CDR3 is TGTGCCAGCAGCTCAGACAGGGGCCTCGATCAGCCCCAGCATTTT.

J is TRBJ1-4 and V is TRBV25-1, with a possible D match to TRBD1 (5 bases). Germline CDR1 MGHDK, CDR2 SYGVNS. Deletions cut 5 bases from V and 1 base from J, with 8 bases between. CDR3 size: 14 residues. The CDR3 DNA reads as TGTGCCAGCAGTCCAGGGAAAACTAATGAAAAACTGTTTTTT. Its translation: CASSPGKTNEKLFF.

This rearrangement joins TRBV30 to TRBJ1-3; no clear D gene. CDR3 size: 20 residues. V was cut by 7 bases and J by 3 bases, with 34 bases left in between. Germline lookup yields CDR1 GTSNPN and CDR2 SVGIG (reference sequence). The chain's CDR3 is CALLDARPRLGVSNGNTIYF. CDR3 nucleotides: TGTGCCTTACTGGATGCCCGGCCCCGGCTCGGGGTATCTAATGGAAACACCATATATTTT.

This chain connects TRBV14 to TRBJ1-1; D is undetermined. V gave up 0 bases and J gave up 1 base, with 9 bases separating them. Germline assignment: CDR1 SGHDN and CDR2 FVKESK. The CDR3 is 15 amino acids. The CDR3 loop reads CASSQDQAGNTEAFF. The DNA of the CDR3 is TGTGCCAGCAGCCAAGATCAGGCAGGGAACACTGAAGCTTTCTTT.

The chain combines TRBV19 with TRBJ1-4, with a possible D match to TRBD1 (5 bases). The CDR3 is made up of 13 amino acids. The germline CDR1 and CDR2 sequences are LNHDA and SQIVND (reference sequence). Trimming took 8 bases from V and 7 from J, leaving 14 bases between them. As DNA, the CDR3 is TGTGCCAGTTCAAGGGGACCTGGTGAAAAACTGTTTTTT. This translates into CASSRGPGEKLFF.

The genes are TRBV20-1 and TRBJ2-1; D ambiguous. V lost 0 bases and J lost 9, with 6 bases in between. This CDR3 comprises 11 residues. CDR1 is DFQATT and CDR2 is SNEGSKA in the germline V gene (reference sequence). The CDR3, as DNA: TGCAGTGCTAGAGATGTCACTGAGCAGTTCTTC. Encoded protein: CSARDVTEQFF.

The CDR3 DNA is TGTGCCAGTAGTATAGACGGCGTCTACGAGCAGTACTTC. Amino acid sequence: CASSIDGVYEQYF. The V call is TRBV19, the J call TRBJ2-7; D is uncertain. CDR1 and CDR2 (germline): LNHDA, SQIVND (reference sequence). V dropped 0 bases and J dropped 3 bases, with 6 bases sitting between them. The CDR3 is 13 amino acids.

This sequence joins TRBV27 and TRBJ1-5; D remains ambiguous. In germline, CDR1 is MNHEY, CDR2 SMNVEV (reference sequence). This CDR3 comprises 16 residues. Trimming took 2 bases from V and 3 from J, leaving 14 bases between them. CDR3 coding DNA: TGTGCCAGCAGTTTAAGGGTGCCTGCCCCCAATCAGCCCCAGCATTTT. Encoded protein: CASSLRVPAPNQPQHF.

CDR3: CASSPMTGKQETQYF. The CDR3 region has the DNA TGTGCCAGCAGCCCCATGACAGGTAAGCAAGAGACCCAGTACTTC. The gene calls are TRBV7-3 and TRBJ2-5; possibly TRBD1 for D (6 bases). This CDR3 has 15 amino acids. CDR1 and CDR2 from the germline V gene are SGHTA and FQGTGA. Trimming shortened V by 5 bases and J by 2 bases, and 15 bases separated the two germline ends.

The chain joins TRBV5-1 to TRBJ2-7; maybe TRBD2 (5 bases). The CDR3 runs 15 residues. Deletions cut 2 bases from V and 0 bases from J, with 12 bases between. From germline, CDR1 is SGHRS and CDR2 YFSETQ. CDR3 loop: CASSFDYLSSYEQYF. The CDR3 DNA is TGCGCCAGCAGCTTCGACTACCTCAGCTCCTACGAGCAGTACTTC. The variable domain in full, with the rest retrieved from reference TRBV5-1 and TRBJ2-7, is KAGVTQTPRYLIKTRGQQVTLSCSPISGHRSVSWYQQTPGQGLQFLFEYFSETQRNKGNFPGRFSGRQFSNSRSEMNVSTLELGDSALYLCASSFDYLSSYEQYFGPGTRLTVT.

The chain uses TRBV29-1 and TRBJ2-7, with 16 positions matching TRBD2. CDR3 length equals 14 residues. The ends lost 6 bases at V and 3 bases at J; junction bases unmatched: 2. The germline gives CDR1 SQVTM, CDR2 ANQGSEA. CDR3 in amino acids: CSVGTSGRDYEQYF. DNA of the CDR3: TGCAGCGTGGGGACTAGCGGGAGGGACTACGAGCAGTACTTC.